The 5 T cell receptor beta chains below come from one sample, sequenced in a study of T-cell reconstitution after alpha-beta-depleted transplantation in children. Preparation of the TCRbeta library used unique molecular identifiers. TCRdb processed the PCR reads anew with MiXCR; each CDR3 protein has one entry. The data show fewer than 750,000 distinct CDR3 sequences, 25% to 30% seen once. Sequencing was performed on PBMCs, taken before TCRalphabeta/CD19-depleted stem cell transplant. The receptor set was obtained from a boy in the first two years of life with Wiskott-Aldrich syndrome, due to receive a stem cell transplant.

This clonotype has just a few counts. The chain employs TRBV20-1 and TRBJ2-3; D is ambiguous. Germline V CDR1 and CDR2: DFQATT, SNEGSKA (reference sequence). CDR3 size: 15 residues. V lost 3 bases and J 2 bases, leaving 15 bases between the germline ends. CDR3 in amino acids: CSASNAAILTDTQYF. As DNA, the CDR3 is TGCAGTGCTAGTAATGCGGCTATACTCACAGATACGCAGTATTTT.

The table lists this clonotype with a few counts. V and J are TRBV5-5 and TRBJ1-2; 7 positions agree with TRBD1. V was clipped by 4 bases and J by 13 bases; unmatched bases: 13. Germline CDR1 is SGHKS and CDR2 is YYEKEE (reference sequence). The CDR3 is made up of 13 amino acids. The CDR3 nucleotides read TGTGCCAGCAGCCCTCGACAGGGATCCCTCTCCACCTTC. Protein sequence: CASSPRQGSLSTF.

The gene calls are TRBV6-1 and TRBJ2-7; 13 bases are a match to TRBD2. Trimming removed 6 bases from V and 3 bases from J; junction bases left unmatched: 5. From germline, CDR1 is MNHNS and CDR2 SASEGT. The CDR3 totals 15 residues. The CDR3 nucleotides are TGTGCCAGCAGACGGGGACTAGCGGGAATCTACGAGCAGTACTTC. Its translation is CASRRGLAGIYEQYF.

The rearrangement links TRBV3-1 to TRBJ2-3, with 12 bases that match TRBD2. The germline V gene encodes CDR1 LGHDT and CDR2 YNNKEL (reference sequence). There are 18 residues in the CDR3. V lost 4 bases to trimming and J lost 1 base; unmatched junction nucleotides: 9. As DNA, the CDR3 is TGTGCCAGCAGCCCTACAAGACTAGCGGGAGTTGGCACAGATACGCAGTATTTT. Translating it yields CASSPTRLAGVGTDTQYF.

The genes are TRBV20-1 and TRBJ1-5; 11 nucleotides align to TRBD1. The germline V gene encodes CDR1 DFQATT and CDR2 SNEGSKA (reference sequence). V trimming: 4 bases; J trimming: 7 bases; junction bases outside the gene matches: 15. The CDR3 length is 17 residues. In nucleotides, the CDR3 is TGCAGTGCTACCCAAGACCTCGGACAGGGGGCTTTGCAGCCCCAGCATTTT. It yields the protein CSATQDLGQGALQPQHF.